The 14 T cell receptor beta chains below were found in one sample sequenced in a study of blood T cell repertoires in COVID-19. TCRdb keeps only in-frame clones here, not all; method: immunoSEQ multiplex PCR. The top ten hold under 6% of the sample, which has a few hundred thousand clones, over 75% seen once. The material sequenced was PBMCs or T cells enriched from blood (not recorded which). These receptors came from a man between 25 and 39 years old who had recovered from COVID-19.

To note about this clone: One end of the junction fails to match germline, which may point to a read error. V gene TRBV30 combines with J gene TRBJ2-5; perhaps TRBD1 as D (5 bases). Germline CDR1 GTSNPN, CDR2 SVGIG (reference sequence). CDR3 length equals 13 residues. CDR3 in DNA: TGTGCGTGGACCACGCAGGGACAAGAGACCCAGTACTTC. The encoded protein is CAWTTQGQETQYF.

V gene TRBV6-1 combines with J gene TRBJ1-3; D is possibly TRBD1 (5 bases). Germline CDR1 MNHNS, CDR2 SASEGT. Deletions cut 6 bases from V and 0 bases from J, with 9 bases between. The CDR3 extends over 14 amino acids. The CDR3 here is CASRTGHSGNTIYF. The DNA of the CDR3 is TGTGCCAGCAGGACTGGACACTCTGGAAACACCATATATTTT.

V gene TRBV28 combines with J gene TRBJ2-4, with a tentative D call TRBD2 (6 bases). Per the germline V gene, CDR1 is MDHEN and CDR2 is SYDVKM. Deletions cut 5 bases from V and 5 bases from J, with 13 bases between. The CDR3 length is 14 residues. DNA for the CDR3: TGTGCCAGCAGTCGAGGAGGGTTCGAAAACATTCAGTACTTC. As protein: CASSRGGFENIQYF.

This clone was seen a handful of times. The V call is TRBV5-5, the J call TRBJ2-7; 8 bases align to TRBD1. J lost 2 bases, V lost 0 bases, and 1 base had no gene match. This CDR3 comprises 14 residues. Germline V gene lookup returns CDR1 SGHKS and CDR2 YYEKEE (reference sequence). The CDR3 region is CASSLDRGAYEQYF. The CDR3 region has the DNA TGTGCCAGCAGCTTGGACAGGGGGGCCTACGAGCAGTACTTC.

The genes are TRBV7-8 and TRBJ2-7; 7 bases match TRBD2. CDR1 and CDR2 (germline): SGHVS, FQNEAQ. Trimming at V came to 4 bases and at J to 7 bases, leaving 4 bases not matched to a gene. This CDR3 has 12 residues. The CDR3 DNA sequence: TGTGCCAGCAGCTCCGGGGGGAGGGAGCAGTACTTC. Translating it yields CASSSGGREQYF. Using reference TRBV7-8 and TRBJ2-7 for the parts outside the CDR3, the full variable domain is GAGVSQSPRYKVAKRGQDVALRCDPISGHVSLFWYQQALGQGPEFLTYFQNEAQLDKSGLPSDRFFAERPEGSVSTLKIQRTQQEDSAVYLCASSSGGREQYFGPGTRLTVT.

The CDR3 sequence is CASRRGYNSPLHF. CDR3 DNA: TGTGCCAGTAGACGGGGTTATAATTCACCCCTCCACTTT. The rearrangement uses TRBV19 and TRBJ1-6; unclear D gene. Germline V CDR1 and CDR2: LNHDA, SQIVND (reference sequence). V was clipped by 6 bases and J by 4 bases, with 7 bases between them. The CDR3 is 13 residues long. The full variable domain, in which reference TRBV19 and TRBJ1-6 provide the parts outside the CDR3, is DGGITQSPKYLFRKEGQNVTLSCEQNLNHDAMYWYRQDPGQGLRLIYYSQIVNDFQKGDIAEGYSVSREKKESFPLTVTSAQKNPTAFYLCASRRGYNSPLHFGNGTRLTVT.

The gene calls are TRBV19 and TRBJ2-1, with TRBD2 matching 10 bases. The V segment lost 2 bases and the J segment 8 bases; nucleotides outside the gene matches: 9. Per germline, CDR1 LNHDA and CDR2 SQIVND (reference sequence). The CDR3 loop spans 16 amino acids. This CDR3 reads CASSIQGASGGYEQFF. The CDR3 DNA follows: TGTGCCAGTAGTATACAGGGGGCTAGCGGGGGCTATGAGCAGTTCTTC. The complete variable domain, with remaining parts taken from reference TRBV19 and TRBJ2-1, reads DGGITQSPKYLFRKEGQNVTLSCEQNLNHDAMYWYRQDPGQGLRLIYYSQIVNDFQKGDIAEGYSVSREKKESFPLTVTSAQKNPTAFYLCASSIQGASGGYEQFFGPGTRLTVL.

This clone was seen a handful of times. This chain links TRBV5-1 with TRBJ2-7, with a tentative D call TRBD1 (6 bases). The CDR3 runs 15 residues. The ends were cut back, 0 bases at V and 3 bases at J, with 13 bases in the middle. CDR1 and CDR2 from the germline V gene are SGHRS and YFSETQ. CDR3 region: CASSLVGDTFYEQYF. In nucleotides, the CDR3 is TGCGCCAGCAGCTTGGTGGGGGACACCTTCTACGAGCAGTACTTC. The full variable domain, with the rest looked up from reference TRBV5-1 and TRBJ2-7, is KAGVTQTPRYLIKTRGQQVTLSCSPISGHRSVSWYQQTPGQGLQFLFEYFSETQRNKGNFPGRFSGRQFSNSRSEMNVSTLELGDSALYLCASSLVGDTFYEQYFGPGTRLTVT.

In this sample, this clone turned up a few times. This chain uses TRBV27 with TRBJ2-2, with unresolved D. CDR3 length: 12 residues. Germline V CDR1 and CDR2: MNHEY, SMNVEV (reference sequence). The germline V and J ends were trimmed by 5 bases and 5 bases, with 6 bases remaining between them. The CDR3 region is CASSPLTGELFF. CDR3 nucleotide sequence: TGTGCCAGCAGTCCACTAACCGGGGAGCTGTTTTTT.

A single count supports this clone. CDR3 in amino acids: CASSLEGDTEAFF. CDR3 bases: TGTGCCAGCAGCTTAGAAGGAGACACTGAAGCTTTCTTT. The J gene is TRBJ1-1, the V gene TRBV11-3; no definite D call. Trimming stripped 0 bases from V and 3 bases from J, with 5 bases between. The CDR3 is 13 amino acids. Germline-derived CDR1 and CDR2 are SGHNT and YENEEA.

The chain links TRBV4-1 to TRBJ1-5; no firm D call. The CDR3 extends over 17 amino acids. Looked up from germline, CDR1 is MGHRA and CDR2 is YSYEKL. The V gene lost 0 bases and the J gene lost 0 bases, with 12 bases spanning the gap. The CDR3 DNA reads as TGCGCCAGCAGCCAAGATGTTACAGCTTATAGCAATCAGCCCCAGCATTTT. This sequence encodes CASSQDVTAYSNQPQHF.

This clone appeared a few times. The rearrangement uses TRBV28 and TRBJ2-3; 8 bases line up with TRBD2. CDR1 and CDR2 (germline): MDHEN, SYDVKM. V lost 8 bases and J lost 5; bases outside the gene matches: 6. The CDR3 runs to 13 residues. The CDR3 protein is CASRGGPGDTQYF. The CDR3 bases are TGTGCCAGCCGCGGGGGGCCCGGAGATACGCAGTATTTT.

The V gene is TRBV11-1, the J gene TRBJ2-7, with 7 positions matching TRBD1. This CDR3 is 15 amino acids long. V gave up 6 bases and J gave up 0 bases; unmatched junction bases: 8. The germline V gene encodes CDR1 SGHAT and CDR2 FQDESV (reference sequence). CDR3 sequence (DNA): TGTGCCAGCAGAGCCGGACAGGCCCCCTCCTACGAGCAGTACTTC. Protein product: CASRAGQAPSYEQYF.

This sequence joins TRBV5-1 and TRBJ2-5; the D gene is possibly TRBD2 (7 bases). The V end lost 10 bases, the J end lost 0 bases, and 19 bases lay between the germline ends. The CDR3 contains 15 residues. Germline loops: CDR1 SGHRS, CDR2 YFSETQ. The CDR3 nucleotides read TGCGCCTCTCAAGGGGGGGGATCGTACCAAGAGACCCAGTACTTC. This translates into CASQGGGSYQETQYF.